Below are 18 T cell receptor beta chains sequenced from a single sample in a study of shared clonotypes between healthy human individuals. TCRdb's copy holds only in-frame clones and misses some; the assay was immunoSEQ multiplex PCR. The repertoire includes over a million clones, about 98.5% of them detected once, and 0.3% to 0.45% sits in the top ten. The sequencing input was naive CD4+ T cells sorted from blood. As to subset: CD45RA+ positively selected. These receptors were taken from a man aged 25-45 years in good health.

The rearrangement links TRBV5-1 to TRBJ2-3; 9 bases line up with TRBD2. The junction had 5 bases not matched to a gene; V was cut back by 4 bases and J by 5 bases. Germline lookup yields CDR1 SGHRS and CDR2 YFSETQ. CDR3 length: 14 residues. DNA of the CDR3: TGCGCCAGCAGCAGAGCGGGAGGCCAAGATACGCAGTATTTT. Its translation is CASSRAGGQDTQYF.

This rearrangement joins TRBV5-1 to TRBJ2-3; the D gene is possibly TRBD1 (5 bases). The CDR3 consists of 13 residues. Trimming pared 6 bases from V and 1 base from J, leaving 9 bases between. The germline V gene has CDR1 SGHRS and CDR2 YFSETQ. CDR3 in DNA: TGCGCCAGCAAGGGGTCGGGCACAGATACGCAGTATTTT. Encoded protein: CASKGSGTDTQYF.

The CDR3 spells CASSYDQAGNTYEQYF. The CDR3 region has the DNA TGTGCCAGCAGTTATGATCAAGCGGGCAACACCTACGAGCAGTACTTC. This chain connects TRBV6-6 to TRBJ2-7; D is possibly TRBD2 (6 bases). The germline V gene encodes CDR1 MNHNY and CDR2 SVGAGI (reference sequence). The ends were cut back, 3 bases at V and 2 bases at J, with 17 bases in the middle. The CDR3 is 16 amino acids.

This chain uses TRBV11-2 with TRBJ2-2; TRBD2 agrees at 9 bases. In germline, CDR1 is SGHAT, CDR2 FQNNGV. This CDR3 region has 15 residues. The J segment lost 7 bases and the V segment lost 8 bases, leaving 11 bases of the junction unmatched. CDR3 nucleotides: TGTGCCAGCCACCTAGGACTAGCGACCGTCGGGGAGCTGTTTTTT. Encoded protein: CASHLGLATVGELFF.

Here the CDR3 DNA reads TGTGCCAGCTCACCTCGGGAGCCGGACATTCAGTACTTC. It encodes CASSPREPDIQYF. V usage is TRBV18 and J usage is TRBJ2-4, with TRBD2 as a possible D gene (6 bases). Trimming stripped 3 bases from V and 8 bases from J, with 11 bases between. CDR1 is KGHSH and CDR2 is LQKENI in the germline V gene. This CDR3 is 13 amino acids long.

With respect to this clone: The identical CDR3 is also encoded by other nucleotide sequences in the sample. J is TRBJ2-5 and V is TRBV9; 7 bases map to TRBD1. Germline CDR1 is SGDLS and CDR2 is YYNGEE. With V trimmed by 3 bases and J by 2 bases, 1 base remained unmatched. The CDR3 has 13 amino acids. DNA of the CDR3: TGTGCCAGCAGCGGGACAGGACAAGAGACCCAGTACTTC. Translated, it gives CASSGTGQETQYF. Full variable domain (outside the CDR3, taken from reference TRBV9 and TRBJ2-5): DSGVTQTPKHLITATGQRVTLRCSPRSGDLSVYWYQQSLDQGLQFLIQYYNGEERAKGNILERFSAQQFPDLHSELNLSSLELGDSALYFCASSGTGQETQYFGPGTRLLVL.

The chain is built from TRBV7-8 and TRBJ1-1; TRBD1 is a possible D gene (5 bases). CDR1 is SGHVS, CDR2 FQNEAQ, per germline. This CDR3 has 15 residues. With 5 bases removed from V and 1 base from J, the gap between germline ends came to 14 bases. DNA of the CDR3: TGTGCCAGCAGCCCACGGACAAGCAGGAACACTGAAGCTTTCTTT. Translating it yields CASSPRTSRNTEAFF. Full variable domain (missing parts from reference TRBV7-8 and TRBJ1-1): GAGVSQSPRYKVAKRGQDVALRCDPISGHVSLFWYQQALGQGPEFLTYFQNEAQLDKSGLPSDRFFAERPEGSVSTLKIQRTQQEDSAVYLCASSPRTSRNTEAFFGQGTRLTVV.

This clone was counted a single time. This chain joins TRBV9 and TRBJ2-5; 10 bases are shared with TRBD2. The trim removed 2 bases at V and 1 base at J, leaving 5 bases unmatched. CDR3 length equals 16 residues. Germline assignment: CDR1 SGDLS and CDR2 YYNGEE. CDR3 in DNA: TGTGCCAGCAGCGTGAGCGGGAGGGCCTTCCAAGAGACCCAGTACTTC. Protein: CASSVSGRAFQETQYF. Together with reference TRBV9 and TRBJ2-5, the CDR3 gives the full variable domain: DSGVTQTPKHLITATGQRVTLRCSPRSGDLSVYWYQQSLDQGLQFLIQYYNGEERAKGNILERFSAQQFPDLHSELNLSSLELGDSALYFCASSVSGRAFQETQYFGPGTRLLVL.

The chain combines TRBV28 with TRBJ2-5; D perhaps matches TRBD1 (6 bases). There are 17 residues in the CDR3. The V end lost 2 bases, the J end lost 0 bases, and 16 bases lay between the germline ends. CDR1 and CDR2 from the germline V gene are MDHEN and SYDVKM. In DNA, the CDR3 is TGTGCCAGCAGTTTAACTTCCCGGGACACGTACCAAGAGACCCAGTACTTC. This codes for CASSLTSRDTYQETQYF.

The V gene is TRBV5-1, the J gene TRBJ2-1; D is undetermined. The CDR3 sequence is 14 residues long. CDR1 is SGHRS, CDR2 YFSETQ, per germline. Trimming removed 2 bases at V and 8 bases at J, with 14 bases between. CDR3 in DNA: TGCGCCAGCAGCTTAACGAGCGTAACATATGAGCAGTTCTTC. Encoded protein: CASSLTSVTYEQFF.

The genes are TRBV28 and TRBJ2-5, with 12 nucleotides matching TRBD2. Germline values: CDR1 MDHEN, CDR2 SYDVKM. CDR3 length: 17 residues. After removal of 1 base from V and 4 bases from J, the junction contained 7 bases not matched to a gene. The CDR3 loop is CASSLLGLAGGGETQYF. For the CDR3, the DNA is TGTGCCAGCAGTTTATTAGGCCTAGCGGGAGGGGGAGAGACCCAGTACTTC. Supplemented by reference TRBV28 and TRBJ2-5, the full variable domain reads DVKVTQSSRYLVKRTGEKVFLECVQDMDHENMFWYRQDPGLGLRLIYFSYDVKMKEKGDIPEGYSVSREKKERFSLILESASTNQTSMYLCASSLLGLAGGGETQYFGPGTRLLVL.

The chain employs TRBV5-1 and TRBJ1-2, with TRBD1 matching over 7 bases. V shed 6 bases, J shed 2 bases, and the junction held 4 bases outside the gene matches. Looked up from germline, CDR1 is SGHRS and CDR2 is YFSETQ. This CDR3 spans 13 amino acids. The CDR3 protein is CASMAGGNYGYTF. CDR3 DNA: TGCGCCAGCATGGCAGGGGGAAACTATGGCTACACCTTC.

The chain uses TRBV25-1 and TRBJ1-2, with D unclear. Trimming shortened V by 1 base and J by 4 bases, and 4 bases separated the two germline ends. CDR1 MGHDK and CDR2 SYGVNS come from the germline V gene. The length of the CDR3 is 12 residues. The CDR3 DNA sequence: TGTGCCAGCAGTGAATGGCCCTATGGCTACACCTTC. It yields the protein CASSEWPYGYTF.

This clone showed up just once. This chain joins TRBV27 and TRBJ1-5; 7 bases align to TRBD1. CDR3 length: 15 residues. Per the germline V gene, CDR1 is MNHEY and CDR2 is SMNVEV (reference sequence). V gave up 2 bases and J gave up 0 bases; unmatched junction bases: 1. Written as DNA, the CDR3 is TGTGCCAGCAGTTTAACAGGGGTTAGCAATCAGCCCCAGCATTTT. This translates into CASSLTGVSNQPQHF.

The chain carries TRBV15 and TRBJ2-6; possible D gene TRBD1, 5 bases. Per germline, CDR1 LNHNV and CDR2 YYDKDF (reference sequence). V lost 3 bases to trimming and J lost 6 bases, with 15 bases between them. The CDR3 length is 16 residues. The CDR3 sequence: CATSRQTAKLANVLTF. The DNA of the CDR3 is TGTGCCACCAGCAGGCAGACAGCTAAGTTGGCCAACGTCCTGACTTTC.

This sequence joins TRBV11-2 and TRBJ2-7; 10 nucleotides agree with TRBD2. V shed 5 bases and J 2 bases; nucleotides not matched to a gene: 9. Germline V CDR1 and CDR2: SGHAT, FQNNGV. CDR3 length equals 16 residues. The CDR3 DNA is TGTGCCAGCAGCAGACTCGGACTAGCGGATACCTACGAGCAGTACTTC. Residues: CASSRLGLADTYEQYF.

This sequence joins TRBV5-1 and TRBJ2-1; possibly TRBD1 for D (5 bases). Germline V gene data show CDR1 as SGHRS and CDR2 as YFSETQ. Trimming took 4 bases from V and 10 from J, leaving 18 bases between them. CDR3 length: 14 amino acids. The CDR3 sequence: CASSRPSDKNEQFF. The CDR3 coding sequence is TGCGCCAGCAGCCGGCCTTCGGACAAGAACGAGCAGTTCTTC.

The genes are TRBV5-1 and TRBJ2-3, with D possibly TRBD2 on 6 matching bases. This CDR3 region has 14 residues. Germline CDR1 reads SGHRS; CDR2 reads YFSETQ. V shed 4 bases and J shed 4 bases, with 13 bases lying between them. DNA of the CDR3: TGCGCCAGCAGCCAGGGAGGTCGTTCAGATACGCAGTATTTT. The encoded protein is CASSQGGRSDTQYF.